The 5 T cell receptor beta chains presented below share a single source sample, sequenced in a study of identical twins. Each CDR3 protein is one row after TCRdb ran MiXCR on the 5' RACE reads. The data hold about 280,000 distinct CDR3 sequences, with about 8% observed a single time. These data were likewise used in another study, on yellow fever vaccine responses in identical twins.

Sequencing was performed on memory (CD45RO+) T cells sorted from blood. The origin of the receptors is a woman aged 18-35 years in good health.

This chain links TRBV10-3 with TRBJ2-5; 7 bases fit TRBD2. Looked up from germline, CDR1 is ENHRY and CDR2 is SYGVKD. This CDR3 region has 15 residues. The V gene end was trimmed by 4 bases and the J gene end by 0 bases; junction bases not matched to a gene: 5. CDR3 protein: CAISGLADHQETQYF. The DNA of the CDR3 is TGTGCCATCAGTGGTCTAGCGGACCACCAAGAGACCCAGTACTTC.

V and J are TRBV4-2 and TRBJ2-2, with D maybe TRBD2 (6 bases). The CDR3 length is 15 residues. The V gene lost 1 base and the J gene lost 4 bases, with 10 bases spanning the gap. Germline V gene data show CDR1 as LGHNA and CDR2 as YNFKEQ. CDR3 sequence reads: CASSQGRAGTGELFF. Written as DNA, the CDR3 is TGTGCCAGCAGCCAAGGGAGGGCGGGCACCGGGGAGCTGTTTTTT.

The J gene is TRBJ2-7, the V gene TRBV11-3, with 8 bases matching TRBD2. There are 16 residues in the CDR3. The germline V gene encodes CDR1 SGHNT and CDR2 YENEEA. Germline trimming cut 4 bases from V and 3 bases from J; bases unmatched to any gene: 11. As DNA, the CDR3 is TGTGCCAGCAGCTCCCTAAAGGCACTAGCGGTCTACGAGCAGTACTTC. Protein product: CASSSLKALAVYEQYF.

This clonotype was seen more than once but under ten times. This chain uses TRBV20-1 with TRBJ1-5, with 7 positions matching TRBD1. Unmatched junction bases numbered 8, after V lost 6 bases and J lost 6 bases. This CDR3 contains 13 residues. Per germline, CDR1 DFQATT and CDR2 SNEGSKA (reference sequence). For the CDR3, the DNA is TGCAGTGCCGTCGAGTCAGGGGGTCAGCCCCAGCATTTT. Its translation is CSAVESGGQPQHF.

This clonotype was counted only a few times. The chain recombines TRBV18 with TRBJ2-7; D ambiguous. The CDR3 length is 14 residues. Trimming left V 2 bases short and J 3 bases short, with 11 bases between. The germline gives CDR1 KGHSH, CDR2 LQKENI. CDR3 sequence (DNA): TGTGCCAGCTCACCATCAGTGACCAGCTACGAGCAGTACGTC. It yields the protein CASSPSVTSYEQYV.